This entry lists 5 T cell receptor beta chains sequenced from one sample in a study of cytomegalovirus exposure and HLA in healthy donors. Both 60 Vbeta primers and 13 Jbeta primers went into the PCR. Using immunoSEQ multiplex PCR, the repertoire was profiled, and TCRdb retains in-frame clones only, with some absent. The sample holds over 35,000 clones, approximately 60% seen once. Sample: PBMCs. The receptors originated from a human donor in good health.

The chain uses TRBV6-5 and TRBJ2-3, with D perhaps TRBD2 (6 bases). Between the trimmed V and J ends, which lost 8 bases and 4 bases, there was a span of 13 bases. Germline CDR1 is MNHEY and CDR2 is SVGAGI. This CDR3 contains 13 residues. This CDR3 reads CASRRWGADTQYF. CDR3 DNA: TGTGCCAGCCGGCGATGGGGGGCAGATACGCAGTATTTT.

The chain uses TRBV7-9 and TRBJ2-3, with D possibly being TRBD2 (5 bases). The CDR3 loop spans 15 amino acids. CDR1 is SEHNR and CDR2 is FQNEAQ in the germline V gene (reference sequence). The V end lost 2 bases, the J end lost 2 bases, and 11 bases lay between the germline ends. CDR3 sequence reads: CASSLSSGDTDTQYF. The CDR3 bases are TGTGCCAGCAGCTTAAGTTCCGGGGACACAGATACGCAGTATTTT. The whole variable domain, filled in from reference TRBV7-9 and TRBJ2-3, reads DTGVSQNPRHKITKRGQNVTFRCDPISEHNRLYWYRQTLGQGPEFLTYFQNEAQLEKSRLLSDRFSAERPKGSFSTLEIQRTEQGDSAMYLCASSLSSGDTDTQYFGPGTRLTVL.

The V call is TRBV5-4, the J call TRBJ2-7, with 8 bases identical to TRBD1. The germline V gene encodes CDR1 SGHNT and CDR2 YYREEE (reference sequence). The ends lost 4 bases at V and 3 bases at J; junction bases unmatched: 6. The CDR3 is made up of 14 amino acids. The CDR3 DNA reads TGTGCCAGCAGCCCAGGGGGCTCTTTCTACGAGCAGTACTTC. Translated: CASSPGGSFYEQYF.

The chain combines TRBV30 with TRBJ2-7; 11 bases align to TRBD1. CDR1 and CDR2 (germline): GTSNPN, SVGIG (reference sequence). J was trimmed by 3 bases and V by 4 bases; bases with no gene match: 11. This CDR3 has 16 amino acids. CDR3: CAWNPPGQGVVYEQYF. CDR3 bases: TGTGCCTGGAATCCTCCGGGACAGGGGGTCGTCTACGAGCAGTACTTC.

This clone was counted once. The chain carries TRBV11-2 and TRBJ1-1; TRBD1 is a possible D gene (5 bases). The CDR3 has 16 residues. V dropped 1 base and J dropped 0 bases, with 12 bases sitting between them. Per germline, CDR1 SGHAT and CDR2 FQNNGV. The CDR3 DNA sequence: TGTGCCAGCAGCTTAGTGGGGGGGAATATGAACACTGAAGCTTTCTTT. Translating it yields CASSLVGGNMNTEAFF.